The next 20 T cell receptor beta chains were all read from a single sample in a study of T cell repertoires in cytomegalovirus infection. TCRdb processed the reads anew with MiXCR; each CDR3 protein has one entry. Here the sample spans approximately 400,000 distinct CDR3 sequences, approximately 31% being singletons. Material for sequencing was PBMCs. The receptor set was obtained from a human donor in good health (CMV status not recorded). Some clones in this sample may be carry-over from other donors' samples.

In the case of this clonotype: The junction departs from germline at one end; a sequencing error may be responsible. The V gene is TRBV5-3, the J gene TRBJ2-3; D ambiguous. TRBV5-3 is marked as an open reading frame, function uncertain. The CDR3 extends over 13 amino acids. The CDR3 protein is CASSLEWQDTQCF. DNA of the CDR3: TGTGCCAGCAGCTTGGAATGGCAGGATACGCAGTGTTTT.

In its sample, this clonotype was seen many times. The CDR3 region has the DNA TGTGCCAGCAGCTCCCCTAGCGGGGGGACCTACGAGCAGTACTTC. Translation gives CASSSPSGGTYEQYF. The chain has TRBV7-2 and TRBJ2-7, with TRBD2 identical over 11 bases. Germline V gene sequence: CDR1 SGHTA, CDR2 FQGNSA. The ends lost 4 bases at V and 2 bases at J; junction bases unmatched: 4. The CDR3 extends over 15 amino acids.

This chain joins TRBV5-1 and TRBJ2-1; D is unresolved. With 3 bases removed from V and 3 bases from J, the gap between germline ends came to 10 bases. This CDR3 contains 14 residues. Germline V gene lookup returns CDR1 SGHRS and CDR2 YFSETQ. The CDR3 bases are TGCGCCAGCAGCTCGGATGGTGTCTACAATGAGCAGTTCTTC. Translated: CASSSDGVYNEQFF.

This rearrangement joins TRBV5-1 to TRBJ2-3; 9 bases fit TRBD1. Per germline, CDR1 SGHRS and CDR2 YFSETQ. The CDR3 length is 13 residues. J was trimmed by 6 bases and V by 4 bases; bases with no gene match: 3. CDR3 protein: CASSPGTGDTQYF. The CDR3 DNA reads TGCGCCAGCAGCCCTGGGACAGGGGATACGCAGTATTTT.

This clonotype has ten or more counts. The rearrangement joins TRBV28 to TRBJ2-1; D is unclear. This CDR3 spans 13 amino acids. With 3 bases removed from V and 6 bases from J, the gap between germline ends came to 9 bases. Germline CDR1 reads MDHEN; CDR2 reads SYDVKM. CDR3 amino acids: CASSLMAVNEQFF. Written as DNA, the CDR3 is TGTGCCAGCAGTTTGATGGCCGTCAATGAGCAGTTCTTC. The full variable domain, rest sourced from reference TRBV28 and TRBJ2-1, is DVKVTQSSRYLVKRTGEKVFLECVQDMDHENMFWYRQDPGLGLRLIYFSYDVKMKEKGDIPEGYSVSREKKERFSLILESASTNQTSMYLCASSLMAVNEQFFGPGTRLTVL.

V is TRBV7-4 and J is TRBJ2-5; TRBD1 matches 9 bases. The CDR3 extends over 16 amino acids. V shed 4 bases and J 2 bases; nucleotides not matched to a gene: 8. CDR1 and CDR2 (germline): SGHVT, SQSDAQ. The CDR3 DNA sequence: TGTGCCAGCAGCTCTCATCCGGGACAGGGACAAGAGACCCAGTACTTC. Amino acids: CASSSHPGQGQETQYF.

The table lists this clonotype with a count of one. The genes are TRBV20-1 and TRBJ1-5; D call uncertain. This CDR3 has 19 residues. Germline CDR1 reads DFQATT; CDR2 reads SNEGSKA (reference sequence). V dropped 0 bases and J dropped 1 base, with 22 bases sitting between them. The CDR3 loop is CSARDYAFGRPSSNQPQHF. CDR3 bases: TGCAGTGCTAGAGATTACGCCTTTGGAAGGCCCTCGAGCAATCAGCCCCAGCATTTT.

About this clonotype: The junction departs from germline at one end; a sequencing error may be responsible. This rearrangement joins TRBV6-5 to TRBJ2-7, with 7 bases identical to TRBD2. The germline gives CDR1 MNHEY, CDR2 SVGAGI. This CDR3 contains 14 residues. The CDR3 sequence is CASRSTSPSYDQYF. The CDR3 nucleotides are TGTGCCAGCAGATCGACTAGCCCGTCCTACGATCAGTACTTC.

The CDR3 DNA follows: TGTGCCAGCAGCCAAGATTCGCGTGATTACTCCTACGAGCAGTACTTC. Its translation is CASSQDSRDYSYEQYF. V is TRBV4-2 and J is TRBJ2-7; D is unclear. The CDR3 spans 16 residues. CDR1 and CDR2 from the germline V gene are LGHNA and YNFKEQ. Between the trimmed V and J ends, which lost 0 bases and 0 bases, there was a span of 12 bases.

The genes are TRBV6-1 and TRBJ1-5; D gene uncertain. The germline V gene encodes CDR1 MNHNS and CDR2 SASEGT. The CDR3 spans 17 residues. V was cut by 2 bases and J by 1 base, with 15 bases left in between. This chain's CDR3 is CASSERLGSVSNQPQHF. The CDR3 bases are TGTGCCAGCAGTGAAAGGCTGGGAAGTGTAAGCAATCAGCCCCAGCATTTT.

There are a few counts of this clonotype. The chain has TRBV2 and TRBJ2-3; 9 nucleotides match TRBD2. Germline CDR1 SNHLY, CDR2 FYNNEI. V dropped 10 bases and J dropped 4; count of bases not matched to a gene: 9. This CDR3 has 14 residues. Here the CDR3 DNA reads TGTGCCACATCGGCGGGCGGGGGGGCAGATACGCAGTATTTT. It yields the protein CATSAGGGADTQYF.

This clonotype was counted between two and nine times. V usage is TRBV6-5 and J usage is TRBJ1-1; maybe TRBD1 (5 bases). V lost 0 bases to trimming and J lost 3 bases, with 5 bases between them. The CDR3 has 13 amino acids. Germline CDR1 reads MNHEY; CDR2 reads SVGAGI. The CDR3 DNA sequence: TGTGCCAGCAGTTACTCGACAGACACTGAAGCTTTCTTT. Protein sequence: CASSYSTDTEAFF.

This clonotype has only a few counts. This chain connects TRBV6-2 or TRBV6-3 to TRBJ2-3; unclear D gene. V was clipped by 7 bases and J by 1 base, with 12 bases between them. This CDR3 comprises 14 residues. Germline V gives CDR1 MNHEY, CDR2 SVGEGT. CDR3 region: CASTLAQGTDTQYF. CDR3 sequence (DNA): TGTGCCAGCACCCTGGCGCAGGGCACAGATACGCAGTATTTT.

The chain is built from TRBV12-3 or TRBV12-4 and TRBJ1-2, with 10 bases matching TRBD1. V trimming: 6 bases; J trimming: 8 bases; junction bases outside the gene matches: 6. This CDR3 is built from 13 residues. CDR3 coding DNA: TGTGCCAGCAGGGGGGACAGGGGATCAGGCTACACCTTC. Protein: CASRGDRGSGYTF.

As to this clonotype: This may come from a read error, since a much larger clone is one base off. This is likely a read error, given that the CDR3 carries no conserved phenylalanine or tryptophan at its end. The chain uses TRBV7-2 and TRBJ2-3; D is undetermined. The CDR3 is 15 residues long. Between the trimmed V and J ends, which lost 5 bases and 0 bases, there was a span of 12 bases. Per germline, CDR1 SGHTA and CDR2 FQGNSA. In DNA form, the CDR3 reads TGTGCCAGCAGCATTAGACAAATGAGCACAGATACGCAGTATCTT. This codes for CASSIRQMSTDTQYL.

The V call is TRBV6-2 or TRBV6-3, the J call TRBJ2-2; tentatively, D is TRBD2 (6 bases). CDR1 MNHEY and CDR2 SVGEGT come from the germline V gene. The ends were cut back, 5 bases at V and 8 bases at J, with 18 bases in the middle. The CDR3 is made up of 15 amino acids. This CDR3 reads CASSLGTPPTGELFF. CDR3 bases: TGTGCCAGCAGTCTCGGGACTCCCCCAACTGGGGAGCTGTTTTTT.

The J gene is TRBJ1-2, the V gene TRBV4-2; 9 nucleotides line up with TRBD1. This CDR3 spans 14 amino acids. The trim removed 5 bases at V and 5 bases at J, leaving 6 bases unmatched. Per germline, CDR1 LGHNA and CDR2 YNFKEQ. The CDR3 DNA follows: TGTGCCAGCAGCAAACCTGGGACAGGGTATGGCTACACCTTC. Translated: CASSKPGTGYGYTF.

As concerns this clonotype: Possible read error: a much larger clone is one base away. This chain joins TRBV7-2 and TRBJ1-1, with a weak D call TRBD1 (6 bases). The germline V gene encodes CDR1 SGHTA and CDR2 FQGNSA. The length of the CDR3 is 13 residues. V dropped 5 bases and J dropped 4 bases, with 11 bases sitting between them. CDR3 bases: TGTACCAGCAGCCGAGGGGGGTCCACTGAAGCTTTCTTT. Protein: CTSSRGGSTEAFF.

This clonotype was counted between two and nine times. The chain uses TRBV18 and TRBJ2-1; 15 bases are a match to TRBD2. Germline V gene data show CDR1 as KGHSH and CDR2 as LQKENI. Trimming at V came to 3 bases and at J to 8 bases, leaving 5 bases not matched to a gene. This CDR3 spans 16 amino acids. CDR3 sequence reads: CASSPWTSGGAYEQFF. In DNA, the CDR3 is TGTGCCAGCTCACCGTGGACTAGCGGGGGGGCTTATGAGCAGTTCTTC. The variable domain in full, with the rest retrieved from reference TRBV18 and TRBJ2-1, is NAGVMQNPRHLVRRRGQEARLRCSPMKGHSHVYWYRQLPEEGLKFMVYLQKENIIDESGMPKERFSAEFPKEGPSILRIQQVVRGDSAAYFCASSPWTSGGAYEQFFGPGTRLTVL.

This clonotype was recorded at least ten times. The chain combines TRBV6-6 with TRBJ1-3, with D possibly TRBD1 on 6 matching bases. The CDR3 runs 13 residues. Trimming stripped 2 bases from V and 4 bases from J, with 6 bases between. Germline values: CDR1 MNHNY, CDR2 SVGAGI (reference sequence). CDR3 loop: CASSYGQGNTIYF. CDR3 sequence (DNA): TGTGCCAGCAGTTACGGACAGGGAAACACCATATATTTT.